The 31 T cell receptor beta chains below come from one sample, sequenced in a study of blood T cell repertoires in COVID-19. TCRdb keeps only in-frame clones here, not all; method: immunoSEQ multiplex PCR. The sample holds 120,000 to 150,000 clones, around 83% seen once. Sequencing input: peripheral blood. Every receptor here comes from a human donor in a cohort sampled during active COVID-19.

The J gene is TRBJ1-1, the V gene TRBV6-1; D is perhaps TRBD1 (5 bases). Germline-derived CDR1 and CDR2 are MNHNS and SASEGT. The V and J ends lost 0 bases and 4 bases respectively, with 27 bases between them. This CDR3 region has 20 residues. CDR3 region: CASSEARLGGLSPVGTEAFF. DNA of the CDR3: TGTGCCAGCAGTGAAGCGCGACTGGGGGGACTCTCACCCGTCGGCACTGAAGCTTTCTTT.

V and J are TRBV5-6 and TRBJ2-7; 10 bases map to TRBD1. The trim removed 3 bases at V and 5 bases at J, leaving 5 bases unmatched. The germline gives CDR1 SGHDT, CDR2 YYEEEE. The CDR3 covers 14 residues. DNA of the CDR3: TGTGCCAGCAGCTGGGGACAGGGGATGGACGAGCAGTACTTC. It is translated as CASSWGQGMDEQYF.

The CDR3 loop is CASSLGLVLNYGYTF. The CDR3, as DNA: TGTGCCAGCAGCTTAGGACTCGTCCTTAACTATGGCTACACCTTC. This chain connects TRBV7-9 to TRBJ1-2; D remains unclear. The ends were cut back, 1 base at V and 1 base at J, with 10 bases in the middle. Germline V lookup: CDR1 SEHNR, CDR2 FQNEAQ (reference sequence). CDR3 length equals 15 residues.

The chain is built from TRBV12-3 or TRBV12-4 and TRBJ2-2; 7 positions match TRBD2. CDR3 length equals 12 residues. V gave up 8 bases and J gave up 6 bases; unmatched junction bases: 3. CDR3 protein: CASGGEAGELFF. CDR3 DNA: TGTGCCAGCGGGGGGGAGGCCGGGGAGCTGTTTTTT.

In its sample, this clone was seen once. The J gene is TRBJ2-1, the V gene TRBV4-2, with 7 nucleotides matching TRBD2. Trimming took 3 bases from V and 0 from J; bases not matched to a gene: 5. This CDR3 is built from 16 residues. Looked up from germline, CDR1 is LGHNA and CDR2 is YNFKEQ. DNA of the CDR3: TGTGCCAGCAGCCAGCCCGGGGGGAGCTCCTACAATGAGCAGTTCTTC. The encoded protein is CASSQPGGSSYNEQFF.

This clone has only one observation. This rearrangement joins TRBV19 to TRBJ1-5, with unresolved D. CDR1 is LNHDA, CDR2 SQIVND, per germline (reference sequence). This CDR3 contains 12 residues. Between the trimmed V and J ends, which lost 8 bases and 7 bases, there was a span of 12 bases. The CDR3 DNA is TGTGCCAGTGGGTTAAGCGAACAGCCCCAGCATTTT. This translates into CASGLSEQPQHF.

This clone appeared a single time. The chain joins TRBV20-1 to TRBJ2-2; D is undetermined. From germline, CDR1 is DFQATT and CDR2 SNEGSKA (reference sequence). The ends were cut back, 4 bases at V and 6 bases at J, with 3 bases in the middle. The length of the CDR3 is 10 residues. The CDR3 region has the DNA TGCAGTGCTACATCCGGGGAGCTGTTTTTT. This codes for CSATSGELFF.

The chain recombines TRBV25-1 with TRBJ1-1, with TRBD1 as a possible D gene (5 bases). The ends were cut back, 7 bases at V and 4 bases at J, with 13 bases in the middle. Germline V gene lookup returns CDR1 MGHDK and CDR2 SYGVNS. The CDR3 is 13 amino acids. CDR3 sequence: CASTPGGGTEAFF. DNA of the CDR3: TGTGCCAGCACCCCTGGGGGGGGCACTGAAGCTTTCTTT.

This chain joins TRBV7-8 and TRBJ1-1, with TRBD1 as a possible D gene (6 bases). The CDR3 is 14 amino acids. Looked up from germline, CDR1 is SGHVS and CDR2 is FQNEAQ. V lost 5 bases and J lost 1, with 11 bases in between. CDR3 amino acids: CASSREGGNTEAFF. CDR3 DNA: TGTGCCAGCAGCCGAGAAGGGGGGAACACTGAAGCTTTCTTT.

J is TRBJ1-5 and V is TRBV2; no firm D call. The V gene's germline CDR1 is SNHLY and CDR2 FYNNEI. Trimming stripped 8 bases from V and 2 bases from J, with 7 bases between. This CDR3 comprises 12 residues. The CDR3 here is CASHQGNQPQHF. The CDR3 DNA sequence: TGTGCCAGCCATCAGGGCAATCAGCCCCAGCATTTT.

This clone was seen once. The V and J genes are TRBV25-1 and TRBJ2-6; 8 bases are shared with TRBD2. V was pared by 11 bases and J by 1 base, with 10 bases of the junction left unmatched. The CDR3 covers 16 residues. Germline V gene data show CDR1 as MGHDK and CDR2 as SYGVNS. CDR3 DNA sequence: TGTGCCCCTCGGGAGGGTCCCCCTTCTGGGGCCAACGTCCTGACTTTC. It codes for CAPREGPPSGANVLTF.

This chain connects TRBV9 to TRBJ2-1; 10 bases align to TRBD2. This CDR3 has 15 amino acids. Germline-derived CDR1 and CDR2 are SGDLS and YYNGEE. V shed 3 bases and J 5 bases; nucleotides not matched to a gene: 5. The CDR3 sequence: CASSARTSGHNEQFF. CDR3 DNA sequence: TGTGCCAGCAGCGCCCGGACTAGCGGCCACAATGAGCAGTTCTTC. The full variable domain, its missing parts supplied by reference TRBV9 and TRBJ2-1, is DSGVTQTPKHLITATGQRVTLRCSPRSGDLSVYWYQQSLDQGLQFLIQYYNGEERAKGNILERFSAQQFPDLHSELNLSSLELGDSALYFCASSARTSGHNEQFFGPGTRLTVL.

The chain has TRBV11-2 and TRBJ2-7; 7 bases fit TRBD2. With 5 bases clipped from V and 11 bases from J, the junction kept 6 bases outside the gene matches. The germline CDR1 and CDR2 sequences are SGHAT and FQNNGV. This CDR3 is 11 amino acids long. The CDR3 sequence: CASSPGEGKYF. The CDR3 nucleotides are TGTGCCAGCAGCCCGGGGGAGGGGAAGTACTTC.

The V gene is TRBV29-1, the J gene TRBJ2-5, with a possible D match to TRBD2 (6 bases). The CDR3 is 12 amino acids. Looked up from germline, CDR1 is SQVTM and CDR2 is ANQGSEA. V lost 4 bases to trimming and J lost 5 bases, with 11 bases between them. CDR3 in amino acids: CSVAGLSETQYF. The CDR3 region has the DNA TGCAGCGTTGCGGGACTTTCGGAGACCCAGTACTTC.

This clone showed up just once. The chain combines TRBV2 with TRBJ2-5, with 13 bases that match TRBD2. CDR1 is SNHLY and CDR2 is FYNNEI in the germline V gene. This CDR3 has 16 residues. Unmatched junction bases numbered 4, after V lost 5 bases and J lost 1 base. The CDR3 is CASSQTSGRTQETQYF. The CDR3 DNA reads TGTGCCAGCAGTCAGACTAGCGGGAGGACCCAAGAGACCCAGTACTTC.

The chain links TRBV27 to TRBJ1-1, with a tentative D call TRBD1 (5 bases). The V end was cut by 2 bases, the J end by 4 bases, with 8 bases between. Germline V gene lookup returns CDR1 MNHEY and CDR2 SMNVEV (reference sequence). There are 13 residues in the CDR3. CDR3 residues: CASSLRGSTEAFF. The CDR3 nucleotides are TGTGCCAGCAGTTTACGGGGGTCCACTGAAGCTTTCTTT.

The CDR3 loop is CAATTGTNTEAFF. DNA of the CDR3: TGTGCCGCAACTACTGGAACGAACACTGAAGCTTTCTTT. V is TRBV5-4 and J is TRBJ1-1; D call uncertain. Germline V gene lookup returns CDR1 SGHNT and CDR2 YYREEE (reference sequence). Trimming took 10 bases from V and 1 from J, leaving 14 bases between them. This CDR3 spans 13 amino acids.

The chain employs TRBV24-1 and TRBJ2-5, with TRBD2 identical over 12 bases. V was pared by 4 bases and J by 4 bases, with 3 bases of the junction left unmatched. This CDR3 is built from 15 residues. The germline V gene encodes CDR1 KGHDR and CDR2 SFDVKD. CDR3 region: CATSEETSGRETQYF. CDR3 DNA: TGTGCCACCAGTGAGGAGACTAGCGGGAGAGAGACCCAGTACTTC.

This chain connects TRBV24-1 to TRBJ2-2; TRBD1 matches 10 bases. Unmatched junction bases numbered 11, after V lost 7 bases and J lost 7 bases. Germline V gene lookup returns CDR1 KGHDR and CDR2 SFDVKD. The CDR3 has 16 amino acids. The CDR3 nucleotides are TGTGCCACCAGCTCAGCCGGGACAGGGGTGGTCGGGGAGCTGTTTTTT. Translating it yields CATSSAGTGVVGELFF.

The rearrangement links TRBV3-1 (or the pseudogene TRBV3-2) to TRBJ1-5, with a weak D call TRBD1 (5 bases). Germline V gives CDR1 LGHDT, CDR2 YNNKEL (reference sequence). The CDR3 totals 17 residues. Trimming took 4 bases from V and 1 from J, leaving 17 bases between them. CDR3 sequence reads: CASSPSAGGRSNQPQHF. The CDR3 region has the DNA TGTGCCAGCAGCCCTTCGGCTGGGGGGAGAAGCAATCAGCCCCAGCATTTT.

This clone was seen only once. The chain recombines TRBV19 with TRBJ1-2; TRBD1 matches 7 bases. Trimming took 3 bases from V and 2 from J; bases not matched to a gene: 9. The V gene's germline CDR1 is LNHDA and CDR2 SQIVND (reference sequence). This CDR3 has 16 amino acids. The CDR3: CASSIELGGYNYGYTF. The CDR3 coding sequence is TGTGCCAGTAGTATTGAGCTAGGGGGCTACAACTATGGCTACACCTTC.

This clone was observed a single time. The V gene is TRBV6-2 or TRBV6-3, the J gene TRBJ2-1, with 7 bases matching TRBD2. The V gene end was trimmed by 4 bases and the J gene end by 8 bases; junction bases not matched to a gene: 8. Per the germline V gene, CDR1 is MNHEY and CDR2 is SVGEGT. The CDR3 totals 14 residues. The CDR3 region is CASSWDGLEDEQFF. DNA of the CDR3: TGTGCCAGCAGTTGGGATGGACTAGAGGATGAGCAGTTCTTC.

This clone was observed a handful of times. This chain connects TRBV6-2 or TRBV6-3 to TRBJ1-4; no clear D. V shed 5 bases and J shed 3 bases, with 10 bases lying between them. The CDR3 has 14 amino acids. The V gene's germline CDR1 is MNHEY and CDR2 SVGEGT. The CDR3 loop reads CASSRRSSNEKLFF. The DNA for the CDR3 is TGTGCCAGCAGTCGAAGGAGTTCTAATGAAAAACTGTTTTTT.

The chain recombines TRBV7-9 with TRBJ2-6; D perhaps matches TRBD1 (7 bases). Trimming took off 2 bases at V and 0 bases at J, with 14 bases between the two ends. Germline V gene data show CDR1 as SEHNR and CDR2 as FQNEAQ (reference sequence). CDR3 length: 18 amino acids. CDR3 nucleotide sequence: TGTGCCAGCAGCTTATTTGGAGGGGGCTTCTCTGGGGCCAACGTCCTGACTTTC. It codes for CASSLFGGGFSGANVLTF.

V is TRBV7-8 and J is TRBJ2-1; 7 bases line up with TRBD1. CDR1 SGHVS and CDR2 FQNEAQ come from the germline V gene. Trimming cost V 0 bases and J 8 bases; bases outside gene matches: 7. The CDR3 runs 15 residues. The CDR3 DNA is TGTGCCAGCAGCTTAGCTAGGACAGGCTTGGATGAGCAGTTCTTC. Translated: CASSLARTGLDEQFF.

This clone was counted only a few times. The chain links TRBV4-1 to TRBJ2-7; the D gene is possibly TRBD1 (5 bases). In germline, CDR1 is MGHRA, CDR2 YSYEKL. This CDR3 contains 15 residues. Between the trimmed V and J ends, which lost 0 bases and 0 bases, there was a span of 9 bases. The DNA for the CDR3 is TGCGCCAGCAGCCAAGATAGGCAGGGCTCCTACGAGCAGTACTTC. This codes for CASSQDRQGSYEQYF.

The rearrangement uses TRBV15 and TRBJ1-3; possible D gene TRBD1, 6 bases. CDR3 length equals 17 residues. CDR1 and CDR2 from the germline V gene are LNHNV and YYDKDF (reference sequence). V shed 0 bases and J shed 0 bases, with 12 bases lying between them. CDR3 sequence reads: CATSRDRTATSGNTIYF. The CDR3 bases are TGTGCCACCAGCAGAGATAGGACAGCTACCTCTGGAAACACCATATATTTT.

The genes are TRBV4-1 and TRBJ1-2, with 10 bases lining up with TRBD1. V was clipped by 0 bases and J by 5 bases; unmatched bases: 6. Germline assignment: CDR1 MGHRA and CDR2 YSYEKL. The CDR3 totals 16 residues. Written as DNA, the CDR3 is TGCGCCAGCAGCCAAGATCGACAGGGGGCTCAATATGGCTACACCTTC. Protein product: CASSQDRQGAQYGYTF.

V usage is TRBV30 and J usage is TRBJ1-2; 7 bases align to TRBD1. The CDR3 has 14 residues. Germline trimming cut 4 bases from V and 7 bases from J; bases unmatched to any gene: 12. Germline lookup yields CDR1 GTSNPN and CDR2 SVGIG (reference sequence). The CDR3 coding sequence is TGTGCCTGGATCAGACAGGGATTGGGGGGTGGCTACACCTTC. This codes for CAWIRQGLGGGYTF.

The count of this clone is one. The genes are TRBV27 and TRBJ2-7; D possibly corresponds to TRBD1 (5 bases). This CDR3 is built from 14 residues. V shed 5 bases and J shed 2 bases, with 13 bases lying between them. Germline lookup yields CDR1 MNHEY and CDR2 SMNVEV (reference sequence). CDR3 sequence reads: CASSLSDTTYEQYF. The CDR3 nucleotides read TGTGCCAGCAGTCTCTCGGACACCACCTACGAGCAGTACTTC.

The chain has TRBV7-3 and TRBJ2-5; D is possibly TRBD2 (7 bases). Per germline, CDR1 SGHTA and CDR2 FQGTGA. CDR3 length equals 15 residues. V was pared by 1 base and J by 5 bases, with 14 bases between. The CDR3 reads CASSLNGGRRETQYF. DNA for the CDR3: TGTGCCAGCAGCTTAAACGGGGGGCGCCGGGAGACCCAGTACTTC.